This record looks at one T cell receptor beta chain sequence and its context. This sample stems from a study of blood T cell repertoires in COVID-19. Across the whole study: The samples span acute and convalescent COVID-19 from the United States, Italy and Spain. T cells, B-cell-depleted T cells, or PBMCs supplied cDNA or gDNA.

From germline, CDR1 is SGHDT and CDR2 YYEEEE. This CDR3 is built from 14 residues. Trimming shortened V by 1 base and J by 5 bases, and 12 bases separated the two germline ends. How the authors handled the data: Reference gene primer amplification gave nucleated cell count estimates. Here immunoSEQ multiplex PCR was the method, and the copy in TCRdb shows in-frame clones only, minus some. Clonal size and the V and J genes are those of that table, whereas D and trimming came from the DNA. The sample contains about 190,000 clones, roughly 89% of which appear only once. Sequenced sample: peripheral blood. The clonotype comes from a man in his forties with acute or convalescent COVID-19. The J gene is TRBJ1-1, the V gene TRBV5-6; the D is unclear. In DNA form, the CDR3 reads TGTGCCAGCAGCTTGCGCAGAACGGGAACTGAAGCTTTCTTT. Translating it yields CASSLRRTGTEAFF.